The clone carrying this TCR beta chain appeared many times. This sample stems from a study of patients and donors after allogeneic stem cell transplantation. Using its own MiXCR run on the RT-PCR reads, TCRdb lists one record per CDR3 protein. The data contain about 57,000 distinct CDR3 sequences, 10% to 15% of them singletons. Trimming left V 2 bases short and J 5 bases short, with 12 bases between. The CDR3 length is 15 residues. This chain uses TRBV12-3 or TRBV12-4 with TRBJ2-2, with D tentatively TRBD2 (5 bases). The sequenced material came from blood, either unsorted or a sorted T cell fraction (not recorded which). This clonotype was obtained from a human donor who was either an allogeneic HSCT recipient or a stem cell or donor lymphocyte infusion donor (not recorded which). It is not recorded whose cells these are; they may come from a transplant donor. The CDR3: CASSLSGRSTGELFF. The CDR3 DNA reads TGTGCCAGCAGTTTAAGTGGGAGAAGTACCGGGGAGCTGTTTTTT.